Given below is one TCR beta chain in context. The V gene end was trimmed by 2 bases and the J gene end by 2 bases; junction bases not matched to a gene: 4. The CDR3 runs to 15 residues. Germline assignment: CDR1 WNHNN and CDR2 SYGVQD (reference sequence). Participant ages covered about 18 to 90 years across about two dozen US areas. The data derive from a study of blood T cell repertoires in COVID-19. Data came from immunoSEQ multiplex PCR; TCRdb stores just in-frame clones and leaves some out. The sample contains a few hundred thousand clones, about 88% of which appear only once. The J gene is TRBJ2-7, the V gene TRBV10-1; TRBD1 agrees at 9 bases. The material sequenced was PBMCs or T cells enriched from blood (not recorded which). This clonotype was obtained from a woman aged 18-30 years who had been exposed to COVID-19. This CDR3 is CASSEGGQGTYEQYF. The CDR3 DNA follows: TGCGCCAGCAGTGAGGGGGGACAGGGTACCTACGAGCAGTACTTC.